This T cell receptor beta chain was obtained from a study of T cell responses to AZD1222 COVID-19 vaccine. Study overall: It was second doses at about 4 or about 12 weeks that were pooled.

Here immunoSEQ multiplex PCR was the method, and the copy in TCRdb shows in-frame clones only, minus some. The sample carries 150,000 to 200,000 clones, roughly 93% recorded once. Regarding the study as a whole: Sampling that yielded the repertoires occurred only after the peak T cell response. Vaccine-associated CD4 TCRs spanned spike, dominant at 160-218 and 743-854. Seropositive AZD1222 recipients at baseline numbered only five or six.

A remark on this clone: Its antigen is not identified.

The germline CDR1 and CDR2 sequences are SGHTA and FQGNSA. The V gene lost 6 bases and the J gene lost 5 bases, with 23 bases spanning the gap. The CDR3 has 16 amino acids. The clonotype was recovered from an adult in good health. Here the sequenced sample was peripheral blood, taken on day 0 of AZD1222 vaccination. The V gene is TRBV7-2, the J gene TRBJ2-7; D might be TRBD2 (6 bases). The CDR3 loop reads CASREASARNGDEQYF. Here the CDR3 DNA reads TGTGCCAGCAGAGAGGCTAGCGCGAGAAACGGGGACGAGCAGTACTTC.